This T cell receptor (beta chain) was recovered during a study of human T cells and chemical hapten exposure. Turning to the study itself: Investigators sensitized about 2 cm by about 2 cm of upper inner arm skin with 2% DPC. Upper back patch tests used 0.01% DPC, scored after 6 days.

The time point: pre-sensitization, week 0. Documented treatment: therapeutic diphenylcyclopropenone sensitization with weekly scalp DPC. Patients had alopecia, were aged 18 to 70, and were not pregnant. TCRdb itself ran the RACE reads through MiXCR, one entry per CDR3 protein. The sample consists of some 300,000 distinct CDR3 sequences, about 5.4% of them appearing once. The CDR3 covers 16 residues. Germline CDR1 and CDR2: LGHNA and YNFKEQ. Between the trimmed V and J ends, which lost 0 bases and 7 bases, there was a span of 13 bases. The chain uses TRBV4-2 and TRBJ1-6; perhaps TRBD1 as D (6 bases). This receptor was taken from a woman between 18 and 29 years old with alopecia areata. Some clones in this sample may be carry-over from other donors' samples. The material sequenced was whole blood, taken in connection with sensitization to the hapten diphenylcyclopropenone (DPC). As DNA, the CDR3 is TGTGCCAGCAGCCAAGATCGGGGGGCGAGAAATTCACCCCTCCACTTT. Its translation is CASSQDRGARNSPLHF.